What follows describes a single T cell receptor beta chain. There are 17 residues in the CDR3. Germline assignment: CDR1 SGHRS and CDR2 YFSETQ. V was pared by 4 bases and J by 7 bases, with 14 bases of the junction left unmatched. Clones were sequenced by immunoSEQ multiplex PCR, and TCRdb holds only the in-frame ones, with some missing. The sample includes over a million clones, around 97% of them seen just once. The sample is drawn from a study of shared clonotypes between healthy human individuals. The sample was naive CD4+ T cells sorted from blood. As to subset: CD45RA+ positively selected. This TCR derives from a young man in good health. This chain uses TRBV5-1 with TRBJ2-2; TRBD2 aligns across 9 bases. The CDR3 is CASSLNPLAGAGGELFF. The CDR3 DNA reads TGCGCCAGCAGCCTTAACCCGTTAGCGGGAGCGGGCGGGGAGCTGTTTTTT. Full variable domain (rest looked up from reference TRBV5-1 and TRBJ2-2): KAGVTQTPRYLIKTRGQQVTLSCSPISGHRSVSWYQQTPGQGLQFLFEYFSETQRNKGNFPGRFSGRQFSNSRSEMNVSTLELGDSALYLCASSLNPLAGAGGELFFGEGSRLTVL.